A selection of T cell receptor beta chains follows, all from one sample in a study of blood T cell repertoires in COVID-19. Some clones are missing from TCRdb's copy, which holds only in-frame ones; the method was immunoSEQ multiplex PCR. The data contain 270,000 or so clones, 80% to 90% of them singletons. The specimen was peripheral blood. The receptors were sampled from a woman under 40 with active or convalescent COVID-19. The CDR3 runs from the conserved cysteine through the conserved F or W. Fields, in order: D gene, V gene, J gene, clone size, CDR3 DNA, CDR3 protein. D genes are given only for firm matches. Size tells how often a clone was seen (once, few, many) or the class of an expanded clone, and some rows leave it out.

TRBD1	TRBV7-8	TRBJ1-2	-	TGTGCCAGCAGCTTAGGGGGGACAGGGTATGGCTACACCTTC	CASSLGGTGYGYTF
-	TRBV7-9	TRBJ2-3	-	TGTGCCAGCAGCTTAGATAGGTCGCGAGGAACAGATACGCAGTATTTT	CASSLDRSRGTDTQYF
TRBD2	TRBV27	TRBJ2-1	-	TGTGCCAGCAAGTTGGGTCCGCAGCGGGGGGACAATGAGCAGTTCTTC	CASKLGPQRGDNEQFF
-	TRBV2	TRBJ1-1	-	TGTGCCAGCAGTGATGTGGGGGGGCGGCTGAACACTGAAGCTTTCTTT	CASSDVGGRLNTEAFF
-	TRBV7-2	TRBJ2-7	-	TGTGCCAGCAGCTTAGGAGTTTACGAGCAGTACTTC	CASSLGVYEQYF
-	TRBV13	TRBJ2-3	-	TGTGCCAGCAGCCGTGGAGGTCGGCCCATTAGCACAGATACGCAGTATTTT	CASSRGGRPISTDTQYF
-	TRBV3-1/TRBV3-2	TRBJ1-3	-	TGTGCCAGCAGCCAAGGGCAGGGGACTGGAAACACCATATATTTT	CASSQGQGTGNTIYF
TRBD2	TRBV6-2/TRBV6-3	TRBJ2-3	-	TGTGCCAGCAGTATCTCAGCGGGGCTCACAGATACGCAGTATTTT	CASSISAGLTDTQYF
-	TRBV5-4	TRBJ1-2	-	TGTGCCAGCAGCTTGACACCTCTACTAGGAGGCTACACCTTC	CASSLTPLLGGYTF
TRBD1	TRBV5-4	TRBJ2-2	-	TGTGCCAGCAGGATACAGGGGGCCGGGGAGCTGTTTTTT	CASRIQGAGELFF
TRBD1	TRBV19	TRBJ2-2	-	TGTGCCAGTACCCGCCCAGGACAGGCGGCGAACACCGGGGAGCTGTTTTTT	CASTRPGQAANTGELFF
TRBD1	TRBV29-1	TRBJ2-6	once	TGCAGCGTTACACAGGGGGTCCGGGGGGCCAACGTCCTGACTTTC	CSVTQGVRGANVLTF
TRBD1	TRBV5-4	TRBJ1-2	-	TGTGCCAGCAGCTTACAGGGGGCAGGCTATGGCTACACCTTC	CASSLQGAGYGYTF
TRBD2	TRBV5-6	TRBJ2-7	-	TGTGCCAGCAGCTTGACTAGCGGGGGGGATAATTGGTCCTACGAGCAGTACTTC	CASSLTSGGDNWSYEQYF
TRBD1	TRBV28	TRBJ2-3	-	TGTGCCAGCAGTTCTCGGACAGGGGGCACAGATACGCAGTATTTT	CASSSRTGGTDTQYF
TRBD2	TRBV29-1	TRBJ2-3	-	TGCAGCGTTGCCCGGACTAGCGGGGGCGGGGATACGCAGTATTTT	CSVARTSGGGDTQYF
TRBD2	TRBV5-1	TRBJ2-1	few	TGCGCCAGCAGCTTGCGGACTAGCGGGGGCAATGAGCAGTTCTTC	CASSLRTSGGNEQFF
TRBD1	TRBV6-2/TRBV6-3	TRBJ2-7	-	TGTGCCAGCAGTTACTGGACAGGGGGTGGAAACGAGCAGTACTTC	CASSYWTGGGNEQYF
-	TRBV2	TRBJ1-1	-	TGTGCCAGCAGTGAGAACGAACAAGGGGCGAGCCCCGCTTTCTTT	CASSENEQGASPAFF
-	TRBV6-5	TRBJ1-2	-	TGTGCCAGCAGGGATTCTATAGCGTATGGCTACACCTTC	CASRDSIAYGYTF
-	TRBV19	TRBJ1-6	-	TGTGCCAGCCACGAGGCGGGGACTAGCTCCTATAATTCACCCCTCCACTTT	CASHEAGTSSYNSPLHF
-	TRBV9	TRBJ2-7	-	TGTGCCAGCAGCGTAGCTGGGCTAGCACCCTACGAGCAGTACTTC	CASSVAGLAPYEQYF
-	TRBV28	TRBJ2-7	-	TGTGCCAGCAGTTTCCAGGGCTCCTACGAGCAGTACTTC	CASSFQGSYEQYF
-	TRBV20-1	TRBJ1-1	-	TGCAGTGCTAGTAGGGGGATGAACACTGAAGCTTTCTTT	CSASRGMNTEAFF
-	TRBV9	TRBJ2-1	-	TGTGCCAGCACCCTAAGGGCGGGGGCGGGAAATGAGCAGTTCTTC	CASTLRAGAGNEQFF
TRBD1	TRBV10-3	TRBJ2-7	-	TGTGCCACAGGAGAGGGACAGCCCTCCTACGAGCAGTACTTC	CATGEGQPSYEQYF
-	TRBV30	TRBJ2-6	-	TGTGCCTGGACTTCCGGGGCCAACGTCCTGACTTTC	CAWTSGANVLTF
-	TRBV5-4	TRBJ2-7	-	TGTGCCAGCAGCAAGACGGGAAGGGACTCCTACGAGCAGTACTTC	CASSKTGRDSYEQYF
TRBD2	TRBV19	TRBJ2-5	once	TGTGCCAGTACCCTGACTAGCGGGGGGCCGAGGACCCAAAAAGAGACCCAGTACTTC	CASTLTSGGPRTQKETQYF
TRBD1	TRBV18	TRBJ2-3	once	TGTGCCAGCTCACCCCAGGGGGGCACAGATACGCAGTATTTT	CASSPQGGTDTQYF
-	TRBV9	TRBJ1-2	-	TGTGCCAGCAGCGTAGCGCCTGGACGGGGAGCTGGCTACACCTTC	CASSVAPGRGAGYTF
TRBD1	TRBV5-1	TRBJ1-2	-	TGCGCCAGCAGCTTGTTGACAGGGAACTATGGCTACACCTTC	CASSLLTGNYGYTF
TRBD2	TRBV6-2/TRBV6-3	TRBJ2-1	-	TGTGCCAGCACCCCGGGGGGGCCCGGTGAGCAGTTCTTC	CASTPGGPGEQFF
TRBD2	TRBV5-1	TRBJ2-1	once	TGCGCCAGCAGCTTCTTCGCTAGCGGGGGGGCTGATGAGCAGTTCTTC	CASSFFASGGADEQFF
TRBD1	TRBV9	TRBJ1-1	-	TGTGCCAGCAGCGCAAGACAGGGGTCTAGTTACACTGAAGCTTTCTTT	CASSARQGSSYTEAFF
-	TRBV20-1	TRBJ1-1	-	TGCAGTGCTAGTAGTGGGGAAGCGGTGACTGAAGCTTTCTTT	CSASSGEAVTEAFF
TRBD2	TRBV4-3	TRBJ2-2	-	TGCGCCAGCAGCCAAGGAGCGGGGGGGCCGAACACCGGGGAGCTGTTTTTT	CASSQGAGGPNTGELFF
-	TRBV2	TRBJ2-5	once	TGTGCCAGCAGTACCCCGCGTCTATCCCGGAGTCAGGAGACCCAGTACTTC	CASSTPRLSRSQETQYF
TRBD1	TRBV28	TRBJ1-6	-	TGTGCCAGCAGTTTCCCGCGCACGGGACAGGGACTTTTTTCACCCCTCCACTTT	CASSFPRTGQGLFSPLHF
-	TRBV5-1	TRBJ2-5	-	TGCGCCAGCAGCCCGCGAAGTAGCTACCAAGAGACCCAGTACTTC	CASSPRSSYQETQYF
TRBD2	TRBV19	TRBJ2-5	-	TGTGCCAGTAGTACAACCGGGACTAGGGTAGAAGAGACCCAGTACTTC	CASSTTGTRVEETQYF
-	TRBV4-3	TRBJ1-5	-	TGCGCCAGCAGCCAAGGCTACGGGGGGCAGGGTCAGCCCCAGCATTTT	CASSQGYGGQGQPQHF
-	TRBV7-2	TRBJ1-6	few	TGTGCCAGCAGCTTAGGGGAGAAGGGCGGGTCCTATAATTCACCCCTCCACTTT	CASSLGEKGGSYNSPLHF
-	TRBV27	TRBJ1-1	-	TGTGCCAGTCCCTACAGGGATAATGACACTGAAGCTTTCTTT	CASPYRDNDTEAFF
-	TRBV12-3/TRBV12-4	TRBJ1-2	-	TGTGCCAGCAGTTTAGTGGGGGGTGGAGGCTACACCTTC	CASSLVGGGGYTF
-	TRBV7-3	TRBJ2-7	-	TGTGCCAGCAGCTTAAACCCGACAGTTTCCTACGAGCAGTACTTC	CASSLNPTVSYEQYF
-	TRBV11-2	TRBJ2-7	-	TGTGCCAGCAGCTTTCAGGGTCCCTACGAGCAGTACTTC	CASSFQGPYEQYF
-	TRBV18	TRBJ2-5	once	TGTGCCAGCTCTCAACAGGGACGGGAGACCCAGTACTTC	CASSQQGRETQYF
TRBD1	TRBV9	TRBJ1-1	-	TGTGCCAGCAGCGTAGAAGGCCCAGGGGGCCTTTTAAACACTGAAGCTTTCTTT	CASSVEGPGGLLNTEAFF
TRBD1	TRBV6-6	TRBJ1-4	-	TGTGCCAGCAGCAGGACAGGGGGCGGTGAAAAACTGTTTTTT	CASSRTGGGEKLFF
-	TRBV29-1	TRBJ2-1	few	TGCAGCGTTGAAGGATGGGCGGGCGGGAATGAGCAGTTCTTC	CSVEGWAGGNEQFF